These T cell receptor beta chains were read from a single sample in a study of blood T cell repertoires in COVID-19. This table comes from immunoSEQ multiplex PCR, and its TCRdb copy is limited to in-frame clones, with some not included. The sample includes 95,000 or so clones, more than 65% seen only once; the top ten take less than 20%. The specimen was peripheral blood. Source of these receptors: a woman aged 80 or older with active or convalescent COVID-19. Both conserved end residues are part of each CDR3. A D gene is named only where the DNA matches it firmly. A clone size is listed for some rows: how often the clone was seen (once, few, many), or a class if it is expanded.

clone size	D gene	V gene	J gene	CDR3 DNA	CDR3 protein
-	TRBD1	TRBV27	TRBJ1-2	TGTGCCAGCAGTTTGAACGGGCAGCCACAGGGGGCCTATGGCTACACCTTC	CASSLNGQPQGAYGYTF
-	TRBD1	TRBV11-2	TRBJ1-1	TGTGCCAGCAGCTTAGTTAGGGGGCGCGGCACTGAAGCTTTCTTT	CASSLVRGRGTEAFF
-	-	TRBV7-8	TRBJ2-1	TGTGCCAGCAGCCTGCGGGCAGGGACACCTCAGTTCTTC	CASSLRAGTPQFF
-	-	TRBV2	TRBJ2-7	TGTGCCAGCAGGCGTGAGGCACCGAACTCCTACGAGCAGTACTTC	CASRREAPNSYEQYF
-	-	TRBV9	TRBJ2-3	TGTGCCAGCAGCCCCCACCCAACGGTCACAGATACGCAGTATTTT	CASSPHPTVTDTQYF
-	-	TRBV6-5	TRBJ1-5	TGTGCCAGCAGTCATACAGGGTTGAATCAGCCCCAGCATTTT	CASSHTGLNQPQHF
few	-	TRBV7-9	TRBJ2-7	TGTGCCAGCAGCTTAGGGCGGACAGACTACGAGCAGTACTTC	CASSLGRTDYEQYF
-	-	TRBV19	TRBJ1-2	TGTGCCAGTAGTATCGGCGGTGGCATTTTACATGGCTACACCTTC	CASSIGGGILHGYTF
once	-	TRBV7-9	TRBJ1-1	TGTGCCAGCAGCTTAGTTGGGCACACTGAAGCTTTCTTT	CASSLVGHTEAFF
-	TRBD2	TRBV29-1	TRBJ2-3	TGCAGCGTTTTGATAGCGGGAGCCCCGGATACGCAGTATTTT	CSVLIAGAPDTQYF
-	-	TRBV24-1	TRBJ2-1	TGTGCCACCAGTGCCCGGGACAATATCAATGAGCAGTTCTTC	CATSARDNINEQFF
-	TRBD2	TRBV7-8	TRBJ2-1	TGTGCCAGCAGCTCAGTTCAGCGGGAGGATTACAATGAGCAGTTCTTC	CASSSVQREDYNEQFF
many	-	TRBV4-1	TRBJ2-7	TGCGCCAGCAGCCAAGGGGCGCAGCGGACCAAATACGAGCAGTACTTC	CASSQGAQRTKYEQYF
-	-	TRBV4-2	TRBJ2-7	TGTGCCAGCAGCCAAGTTGGGAGATCCTACGAGCAGTACTTC	CASSQVGRSYEQYF
-	TRBD1	TRBV29-1	TRBJ2-1	TGCAGCGCCCTTAGGACCGGGACAGGATACAATGAGCAGTTCTTC	CSALRTGTGYNEQFF
-	-	TRBV6-5	TRBJ2-7	TGTGCCAGCAGTTACAGGGGAGGGCAGTACTTC	CASSYRGGQYF
-	TRBD1	TRBV5-1	TRBJ2-7	TGTGCCAGCAGAGTTGTGACAGGGGCTACCGAGCAGTACTTC	CASRVVTGATEQYF
-	-	TRBV4-3	TRBJ2-1	TGCGCCAGCAGCCAAGCTGGGCAGCTCTACAATGAGCAGTTCTTC	CASSQAGQLYNEQFF
-	TRBD2	TRBV6-2/TRBV6-3	TRBJ2-5	TGTGCCAGCAGTCCCGGGGGGGGTGGGACCCAGTACTTC	CASSPGGGGTQYF
-	TRBD2	TRBV5-6	TRBJ2-5	TGTGCCAGCAGCCACCGGGGGGTGGAGACCCAGTACTTC	CASSHRGVETQYF
-	TRBD2	TRBV4-1	TRBJ2-2	TGCGCCAGCAGCCAGCGGGACTATCTAGTCACCGGGGAGCTGTTTTTT	CASSQRDYLVTGELFF
-	-	TRBV4-2	TRBJ2-2	TGTGCCAGCAGCCAAGTGAGCGGGGAGCTGTTTTTT	CASSQVSGELFF
once	-	TRBV7-7	TRBJ1-3	TGTGCTAGCAGCCTCCGGGACATCTTTCACTCTGGAAACACCATATATTTT	CASSLRDIFHSGNTIYF